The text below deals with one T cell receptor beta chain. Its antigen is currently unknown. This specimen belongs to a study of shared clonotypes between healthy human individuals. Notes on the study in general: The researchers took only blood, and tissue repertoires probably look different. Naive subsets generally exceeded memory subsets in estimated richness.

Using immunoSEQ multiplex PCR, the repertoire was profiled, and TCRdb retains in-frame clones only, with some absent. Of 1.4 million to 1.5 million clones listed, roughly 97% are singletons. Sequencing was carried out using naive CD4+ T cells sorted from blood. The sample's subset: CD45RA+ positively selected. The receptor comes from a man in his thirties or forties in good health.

The CDR3 sequence: CASSLDQNQETQYF. In DNA, the CDR3 is TGTGCCAGCAGCTTGGACCAGAACCAAGAGACCCAGTACTTC. J is TRBJ2-5 and V is TRBV5-4, with D unresolved. Germline values: CDR1 SGHNT, CDR2 YYREEE (reference sequence). The CDR3 sequence is 14 residues long. The germline V and J ends were trimmed by 0 bases and 0 bases, with 6 bases remaining between them.